This T cell receptor (beta chain) came from a study of T cells in localized non-small cell lung cancer. Only in-frame clones appear in the TCRdb table, and some are missing; sequencing was by immunoSEQ multiplex PCR. Counted here are around 22,000 clones, approximately 89% occurring once; the ten biggest clones make up about 9.4%. CDR1 is SGHDT, CDR2 YYEEEE, per germline. V gave up 1 base and J gave up 4 bases, with 12 bases separating them. This CDR3 has 15 amino acids. Overall study results and limits: Uninvolved adjacent lung had higher T cell clonality than tumor and all other tissues. Within adjacent lung there appeared a median 57 of the top 100 tumor clones. With higher T cell density in blood came longer overall survival. Because only a single region of the tumor was sequenced, heterogeneity remains possible.

A word on this clone: Its specificity is not known.

This rearrangement joins TRBV5-6 to TRBJ1-5; D remains ambiguous. The clonotype comes from a woman aged 40-75 years with stage III lung adenocarcinoma. The starting material was peripheral blood mononuclear cells, obtained before any cancer treatment. Here the CDR3 reads CASSLFFRANQPQHF. The CDR3 bases are TGTGCCAGCAGCTTGTTTTTCCGGGCTAATCAGCCCCAGCATTTT.